The 29 T cell receptor beta chains reported below all come from one sample, sequenced in a study of CD8+CD57+ T cells in acquired aplastic anemia. TCR beta VDJ combinations and CDR3 sequences were profiled from genomic DNA. Each CDR3 protein gets one entry after TCRdb re-called the reads with MiXCR. This table has about 220,000 distinct CDR3 sequences, around 45% appearing once. Before being chosen for sequencing, patients had shown CD8+CD57+ cell expansion by flow cytometry. Specimen: sorted CD4+, CD8+, or CD8+CD57+ T cells (not recorded which) from PBMCs. Source of these receptors: a human donor with aplastic anemia.

The chain carries TRBV24-1 and TRBJ2-5; D might be TRBD1 (7 bases). The V and J ends lost 4 bases and 0 bases respectively, with 20 bases between them. Germline CDR1 reads KGHDR; CDR2 reads SFDVKD. The CDR3 is 18 amino acids. The CDR3 here is CATSDPEGAGGHQETQYF. CDR3 nucleotide sequence: TGTGCCACCAGTGACCCGGAGGGGGCAGGGGGTCACCAAGAGACCCAGTACTTC.

This clonotype was seen a single time. V gene TRBV9 combines with J gene TRBJ1-1; 8 bases align to TRBD1. V dropped 3 bases and J dropped 0; count of bases not matched to a gene: 4. The germline CDR1 and CDR2 sequences are SGDLS and YYNGEE. The CDR3 has 15 amino acids. Here the CDR3 reads CASSARTGMNTEAFF. The CDR3 nucleotides read TGTGCCAGCAGCGCTAGGACAGGGATGAACACTGAAGCTTTCTTT.

Details on this clonotype: Since a much larger clone is just one base distant, this may be a read error. V is TRBV7-9 and J is TRBJ1-2; D gene ambiguous. CDR3 length: 14 amino acids. CDR1 and CDR2 from the germline V gene are SEHNR and FQNEAQ (reference sequence). Trimming took off 5 bases at V and 4 bases at J, with 14 bases between the two ends. CDR3 sequence: CASSQQDLSYGYTF. The CDR3 DNA follows: TGTGCCAGCAGCCAGCAAGATCTAAGCTATGGCTACACCTTC.

This clonotype was counted at least ten times. V is TRBV6-4 and J is TRBJ2-6; D could derive from TRBD1 or TRBD2 (5 bases each). The ends were cut back, 8 bases at V and 2 bases at J, with 16 bases in the middle. The CDR3 contains 16 residues. The germline V gene encodes CDR1 MRHNA and CDR2 SNTAGT. The CDR3 DNA sequence: TGTGCCAGCGGTCGAGACCAGGGAGCTGGGGCCAACGTCCTGACTTTC. Its protein product is CASGRDQGAGANVLTF.

With respect to this clonotype: The junction does not match germline at one end; this may be a read error. The CDR3 nucleotides read TGTGCCAGCGCCCCGGGAGGCAGGACAGCCACCTATGGCTACGCCTTC. It translates to CASAPGGRTATYGYAF. This sequence joins TRBV10-3 and TRBJ1-2; tentative D call: TRBD1 (6 bases). The CDR3 is made up of 16 amino acids. Germline V gives CDR1 ENHRY, CDR2 SYGVKD.

This clonotype was seen just once. Its ends do not fully match the called genes, so a read error is possible. The chain combines TRBV2 with TRBJ2-3; D possibly corresponds to TRBD1 (7 bases). Per the germline V gene, CDR1 is SNHLY and CDR2 is FYNNEI. The CDR3 covers 15 residues. CDR3 coding DNA: TGCGCCAGCAGTGAACCCTCCAGGGGGGCAAATACGCAGTATTTT. Amino acid sequence: CASSEPSRGANTQYF.

The table lists this clonotype with a count of one. V and J are TRBV9 and TRBJ1-2, with D uncertain. Trimming took off 1 base at V and 1 base at J, with 5 bases between the two ends. The CDR3 length is 13 residues. Germline CDR1 and CDR2: SGDLS and YYNGEE. The CDR3 sequence: CASSVRDNYGYTF. CDR3 coding DNA: TGTGCCAGCAGCGTAAGGGATAACTATGGCTACACCTTC.

V and J are TRBV10-2 and TRBJ1-2; D is possibly TRBD1 (5 bases). CDR1 WSHSY and CDR2 SAAADI come from the germline V gene. V was clipped by 2 bases and J by 5 bases, with 9 bases between them. This CDR3 spans 13 amino acids. CDR3 loop: CASSEPGPYGYTF. CDR3 coding DNA: TGCGCCAGCAGTGAGCCGGGACCATATGGCTACACCTTC.

This chain joins TRBV7-3 and TRBJ2-7; D perhaps matches TRBD1 (5 bases). The V and J ends lost 2 bases and 3 bases respectively, with 8 bases between them. The CDR3 contains 13 residues. CDR1 and CDR2 from the germline V gene are SGHTA and FQGTGA. The CDR3 sequence: CASSLAGNYEQYF. DNA of the CDR3: TGTGCCAGCAGCTTAGCAGGGAACTACGAGCAGTACTTC.

The chain carries TRBV6-2 or TRBV6-3 and TRBJ2-7; TRBD2 is a possible D gene (6 bases). Between the trimmed V and J ends, which lost 10 bases and 2 bases, there was a span of 9 bases. This CDR3 is 11 amino acids long. CDR1 is MNHEY, CDR2 SVGEGT, per germline. The CDR3 spells CAIGGAYEQYF. The CDR3 nucleotides are TGTGCCATCGGAGGGGCCTACGAGCAGTACTTC.

Regarding this clonotype: A read error may explain this, as a much larger clone is one base away. The chain uses TRBV6-5 and TRBJ1-5; D unclear. The V and J ends lost 8 bases and 0 bases respectively, with 8 bases between them. In germline, CDR1 is MNHEY, CDR2 SVGAGI. The length of the CDR3 is 13 residues. The CDR3 protein is CASASCSNQPQHF. CDR3 DNA sequence: TGTGCCAGCGCCTCGTGTAGCAATCAGCCCCAGCATTTT.

The chain combines TRBV7-9 with TRBJ2-7, with 8 nucleotides matching TRBD1. The V gene's germline CDR1 is SEHNR and CDR2 FQNEAQ (reference sequence). V shed 4 bases, J shed 7 bases, and the junction held 9 bases outside the gene matches. The CDR3 spans 14 residues. The chain's CDR3 is CASSSTGTGGEQYF. CDR3 bases: TGTGCCAGCAGCTCGACTGGCACAGGGGGTGAGCAGTACTTC.

As to this clonotype: Being one base from a much bigger clone, this may be a read error. This chain connects TRBV5-6 to TRBJ2-7; 10 nucleotides align to TRBD1. The CDR3 consists of 16 residues. Germline CDR1 reads SGHDT; CDR2 reads YYEEEE. The junction had 7 bases not matched to a gene; V was cut back by 4 bases and J by 0 bases. DNA of the CDR3: TGTGCCAGCAGCAGGGGGGACAGGGGTAACTCCTACGAGCAGTACTTC. Its translation: CASSRGDRGNSYEQYF.

The chain couples TRBV7-9 to TRBJ2-3, with TRBD2 as a possible D gene (6 bases). Germline V gene lookup returns CDR1 SEHNR and CDR2 FQNEAQ (reference sequence). Trimming cost V 4 bases and J 5 bases, with 10 bases left between them. CDR3 length equals 13 residues. The CDR3 DNA is TGTGCCAGCAGCTACGTCGGGAGAGATACGCAGTATTTT. This encodes CASSYVGRDTQYF.

This clonotype was picked up many times. The CDR3 DNA reads TGCAGTGCTATCCGGGACTCCTCCTACGAGCAGTACTTC. Translating it yields CSAIRDSSYEQYF. This chain links TRBV20-1 with TRBJ2-7; tentative D call: TRBD2 (6 bases). The length of the CDR3 is 13 residues. V was shortened by 4 bases and J by 0 bases, with 10 bases between the two germline ends. Germline V gives CDR1 DFQATT, CDR2 SNEGSKA (reference sequence).

This clonotype was found once. This chain joins TRBV20-1 and TRBJ2-1; 12 nucleotides agree with TRBD2. The J segment lost 10 bases and the V segment lost 6 bases, leaving 10 bases of the junction unmatched. There are 14 residues in the CDR3. The V gene's germline CDR1 is DFQATT and CDR2 SNEGSKA (reference sequence). CDR3 sequence reads: CSAPRLAGDGEQFF. CDR3 nucleotide sequence: TGCAGTGCCCCTAGACTAGCGGGGGATGGAGAGCAGTTCTTC.

This clonotype appeared a few times. The chain employs TRBV14 and TRBJ1-6; D is uncertain. Trimming left V 1 base short and J 14 bases short, with 6 bases between. The germline V gene has CDR1 SGHDN and CDR2 FVKESK. The CDR3 runs to 11 residues. CDR3 DNA sequence: TGTGCCAGCAGCCAAGTCGGAGCCCTCCACTTT. Protein product: CASSQVGALHF.

Many counts were recorded for this clonotype. The genes are TRBV29-1 and TRBJ2-3; 10 bases match TRBD1. Germline values: CDR1 SQVTM, CDR2 ANQGSEA. V shed 8 bases, J shed 6 bases, and the junction held 23 bases outside the gene matches. This CDR3 has 18 amino acids. CDR3 amino acids: CSTTPGTGVPHGSDTQYF. CDR3 DNA: TGCAGCACAACCCCCGGGACAGGGGTTCCCCATGGTTCGGATACGCAGTATTTT.

Regarding this clonotype: A much bigger clone sits one base away, suggesting this may be a read error. The rearrangement joins TRBV4-1 to TRBJ2-1; D perhaps matches TRBD2 (5 bases). Germline V gene lookup returns CDR1 MGHRA and CDR2 YSYEKL. The V end lost 4 bases, the J end lost 7 bases, and 20 bases lay between the germline ends. The CDR3 is 16 residues long. The CDR3 is CASSPRVILMTNEQFF. Written as DNA, the CDR3 is TGCGCCAGCAGCCCGAGGGTAATCCTGATGACGAATGAGCAGTTCTTC.

A note on this clonotype: The junction departs from the called germline gene at one end, perhaps through a read error. CDR3 bases: TGCGCCAGCAGCCCGTCGGACAGGGGGCCTGGGGGCTACACCTTC. Its translation: CASSPSDRGPGGYTF. The chain couples TRBV5-8 to TRBJ1-2; the match to TRBD1 covers 11 bases. CDR1 SGHTS and CDR2 YDEGEE come from the germline V gene. The CDR3 is made up of 15 amino acids.

Note on this clonotype: Lacking the conserved final phenylalanine or tryptophan, this CDR3 likely reflects a read error. The DNA is omitted, as the CDR3 cannot be located on it reliably, and the CDR3 follows TCRdb's listing. V and J are TRBV5-1 and TRBJ2-2. Inclusive of both ends, the CDR3 amounts to 14 amino acids. The germline gives CDR1 SGHRS, CDR2 YFSETQ. The CDR3 here is CAGSSTRGDRGAVV.

This chain uses TRBV2 with TRBJ2-7; 8 bases match TRBD1. The J segment lost 2 bases and the V segment lost 7 bases, leaving 4 bases of the junction unmatched. Germline loops: CDR1 SNHLY, CDR2 FYNNEI. The CDR3 is 13 amino acids. The CDR3 DNA is TGTGCCAGCAAGAGGACAGGGACCTACGAGCAGTACTTC. Protein sequence: CASKRTGTYEQYF.

The CDR3 DNA reads TGTGCCAGTAGTCGAAAGCACGAGCAGTACTTC. This encodes CASSRKHEQYF. The V call is TRBV19, the J call TRBJ2-7; no clear D. Germline loops: CDR1 LNHDA, CDR2 SQIVND (reference sequence). The CDR3 is 11 residues long. The V end was cut by 5 bases, the J end by 5 bases, with 7 bases between.

This clonotype has only a few counts. This may be a read error: a much more frequent sequence differs by one nucleotide. The V call is TRBV5-6, the J call TRBJ2-3; D call uncertain. CDR3 size: 12 residues. In germline, CDR1 is SGHDT, CDR2 YYEEEE. CDR3 in amino acids: CANSSGTDTQYF. DNA for the CDR3: TGTGCCAACAGCTCCGGCACAGATACGCAGTATTTT.

The chain combines TRBV4-1 with TRBJ1-2, with D perhaps matching TRBD1 (6 bases). The V and J ends lost 0 bases and 4 bases respectively, with 12 bases between them. The CDR3 has 15 amino acids. Germline CDR1 MGHRA, CDR2 YSYEKL. The CDR3 is CASSQEGASSYGYTF. CDR3 DNA: TGCGCCAGCAGCCAAGAGGGGGCATCGAGCTATGGCTACACCTTC.

This sequence joins TRBV13 and TRBJ1-1, with D perhaps TRBD1 (5 bases). The CDR3 sequence is 16 residues long. V shed 2 bases and J shed 1 base, with 14 bases lying between them. Germline CDR1 PRHDT, CDR2 FYEKMQ (reference sequence). The CDR3 here is CASSLSTEGTNTEAFF. The CDR3 nucleotides are TGTGCCAGCAGCTTAAGTACCGAGGGGACGAACACTGAAGCTTTCTTT.

The gene calls are TRBV25-1 and TRBJ1-1; a weak D match, TRBD1 (5 bases). Looked up from germline, CDR1 is MGHDK and CDR2 is SYGVNS. The CDR3 consists of 16 residues. V was clipped by 5 bases and J by 0 bases, with 16 bases between them. The CDR3 protein is CASSLKAGPMNTEAFF. The CDR3 region has the DNA TGTGCCAGCAGTCTAAAAGCAGGGCCGATGAACACTGAAGCTTTCTTT.

The chain is built from TRBV20-1 and TRBJ1-5; 10 bases map to TRBD1. Trimming removed 3 bases from V and 6 bases from J; junction bases left unmatched: 8. The CDR3 spans 15 residues. The germline CDR1 and CDR2 sequences are DFQATT and SNEGSKA (reference sequence). In DNA form, the CDR3 reads TGCAGTGCTAGCCCTCCGGGACAGGGGAGTCAGCCCCAGCATTTT. This codes for CSASPPGQGSQPQHF.

The chain carries TRBV20-1 and TRBJ2-5, with 9 positions matching TRBD2. The germline CDR1 and CDR2 sequences are DFQATT and SNEGSKA (reference sequence). CDR3 length: 17 residues. V trimming: 6 bases; J trimming: 5 bases; junction bases outside the gene matches: 19. The CDR3: CSAAGPSGTTSRETQYF. The CDR3 nucleotides read TGCAGTGCCGCAGGTCCTAGCGGGACCACCTCCCGGGAGACCCAGTACTTC.